These 5 T cell receptor beta chains came from one sample sequenced in a study of T-cell memory formation after mild COVID-19. TCRdb re-analysed the 5' RACE reads in MiXCR, keeping a single row per CDR3 protein. The profile shows hundreds of thousands of distinct CDR3 sequences, roughly 20% of them singletons. The sequenced sample was PBMCs or a T cell subset sorted from them (not recorded which). The receptor set was obtained from an adult woman who had mild COVID-19 (a few samples of this study predate the infection). Cell type and time point are not known.

In its sample, this clonotype was seen many times. The rearrangement uses TRBV5-5 and TRBJ1-2; 8 bases fit TRBD1. Per the germline V gene, CDR1 is SGHKS and CDR2 is YYEKEE (reference sequence). The J segment lost 3 bases and the V segment lost 4 bases, leaving 8 bases of the junction unmatched. CDR3 size: 15 residues. This CDR3 is CASSIIPGQDYGYTF. The CDR3 DNA reads as TGTGCCAGCAGCATCATACCGGGACAGGACTATGGCTACACCTTC.

In this sample, this clonotype turned up once. The chain links TRBV4-1 to TRBJ2-7; D gene uncertain. This CDR3 is built from 12 residues. CDR1 and CDR2 (germline): MGHRA, YSYEKL. Trimming left V 3 bases short and J 6 bases short, with 9 bases between. Here the CDR3 DNA reads TGCGCCAGCAGCCAGGCCCCAGGCGAGCAGTACTTC. Its protein is CASSQAPGEQYF.

This clonotype has ten or more counts. V usage is TRBV7-9 and J usage is TRBJ2-7; 12 nucleotides line up with TRBD2. Trimming at V came to 5 bases and at J to 0 bases, leaving 5 bases not matched to a gene. The CDR3 is 16 amino acids. Germline values: CDR1 SEHNR, CDR2 FQNEAQ (reference sequence). The DNA for the CDR3 is TGTGCCAGCAGCCCGACTAGCGGGGGTCCCTCCTACGAGCAGTACTTC. Its translation is CASSPTSGGPSYEQYF.

V and J are TRBV2 and TRBJ2-7; D is possibly TRBD1 or TRBD2 (5 bases each). V lost 4 bases to trimming and J lost 6 bases, with 13 bases between them. From germline, CDR1 is SNHLY and CDR2 FYNNEI. The CDR3 extends over 13 amino acids. CDR3 sequence (DNA): TGTGCCAGCAGTGTCGGGACCCCTGGCGAGCAGTACTTC. Encoded protein: CASSVGTPGEQYF.

V usage is TRBV9 and J usage is TRBJ2-3; 11 positions agree with TRBD2. After removal of 2 bases from V and 6 bases from J, the junction contained 8 bases not matched to a gene. The length of the CDR3 is 16 residues. Germline V lookup: CDR1 SGDLS, CDR2 YYNGEE. CDR3 region: CASSVTGTSGADTQYF. The CDR3 coding sequence is TGTGCCAGCAGCGTCACCGGGACTAGCGGAGCGGATACGCAGTATTTT. Combining the CDR3 with reference TRBV9 and TRBJ2-3 gives the whole variable domain DSGVTQTPKHLITATGQRVTLRCSPRSGDLSVYWYQQSLDQGLQFLIQYYNGEERAKGNILERFSAQQFPDLHSELNLSSLELGDSALYFCASSVTGTSGADTQYFGPGTRLTVL.